A selection of T cell receptor beta chains follows, all from one sample in a study of T cell responses to AZD1222 COVID-19 vaccine. TCRdb keeps only in-frame clones here, not all; method: immunoSEQ multiplex PCR. The sample gives 150,000 to 200,000 clones, 94% of which show up once; roughly 9.2% is in the top ten. The sequences come from peripheral blood, collected on day 0 of AZD1222 vaccination. These receptors were collected from an adult in good health. Each CDR3 is given with its conserved first and last residue. The D gene is left open where the match is weak.

v_gene	d_gene	j_gene	CDR3aa	CDR3nt
TRBV15	TRBD1	TRBJ1-1	CATSVDRGRVTEAFF	TGTGCCACCAGCGTGGACAGGGGTAGGGTAACTGAAGCTTTCTTT
TRBV10-3	-	TRBJ1-6	CAIRGDGNNSPLHF	TGTGCCATCAGGGGGGACGGAAATAATTCACCCCTCCACTTT
TRBV19	-	TRBJ1-5	CASSGTQRYNQPQHF	TGTGCCAGTAGTGGGACTCAGAGGTACAATCAGCCCCAGCATTTT
TRBV30	-	TRBJ1-1	CAWTRQVEAFF	TGTGCCTGGACTCGACAGGTTGAAGCTTTCTTT
TRBV2	-	TRBJ1-1	CASREGRSDTEAFF	TGTGCCAGCAGGGAGGGAAGGTCGGACACTGAAGCTTTCTTT
TRBV7-6	-	TRBJ2-3	CASSLGLARTDTQYF	TGTGCCAGCAGCTTAGGATTAGCGCGCACAGATACGCAGTATTTT
TRBV6-6	-	TRBJ1-2	CASSYIPTSRIYGYTF	TGTGCCAGCAGTTACATTCCGACTTCCCGCATCTATGGCTACACCTTC
TRBV27	-	TRBJ2-4	CASSSPGVAKNIQYF	TGTGCCAGCAGTTCCCCGGGGGTAGCCAAAAACATTCAGTACTTC
TRBV5-1	-	TRBJ2-7	CASSLRPGTYSYEQYF	TGCGCCAGCAGCTTGAGGCCAGGGACCTACTCCTACGAGCAGTACTTC
TRBV7-2	-	TRBJ2-2	CASNFLGGGELFF	TGTGCCAGCAACTTTCTGGGGGGCGGGGAGCTGTTTTTT